This T cell receptor beta chain was retrieved from a study of blood T cell repertoires in COVID-19. The data were produced by immunoSEQ multiplex PCR, yet TCRdb's version contains in-frame clones alone and is incomplete. The sample lists 61,000 or so clones, more than 60% occurring once. Germline V gene data show CDR1 as MNHEY and CDR2 as SMNVEV (reference sequence). The trim removed 7 bases at V and 10 bases at J, leaving 8 bases unmatched. The CDR3 is made up of 14 amino acids. The TCR sequence derives from a woman between 65 and 79 years old with acute or convalescent COVID-19. The sequenced material came from peripheral blood. The rearrangement joins TRBV27 to TRBJ1-6, with TRBD1 matching over 9 bases. This chain's CDR3 is CASTVDRGGSPLHF. CDR3 nucleotide sequence: TGTGCCAGCACTGTGGACAGGGGAGGATCACCCCTCCACTTT.